The 21 T cell receptor beta chains listed next were all sequenced from one sample in a study of blood T cell repertoires in COVID-19. Assay: immunoSEQ multiplex PCR; the TCRdb copy retains only in-frame clones and omits some. Of 60,000 to 85,000 clones in the sample, about 85% were seen once. Sequenced material: peripheral blood. Source of these receptors: a woman aged 50 to 60 with COVID-19, enrolled during active disease.

J is TRBJ2-1 and V is TRBV6-2 or TRBV6-3; TRBD2 might be the D (6 bases). The V gene's germline CDR1 is MNHEY and CDR2 SVGEGT. Trimming pared 2 bases from V and 7 bases from J, leaving 9 bases between. CDR3 length: 13 residues. The CDR3 region has the DNA TGTGCCAGCAGTTACCGGGACTTAAATGAGCAGTTCTTC. It is translated as CASSYRDLNEQFF.

V usage is TRBV4-1 and J usage is TRBJ2-3; 9 bases are shared with TRBD2. After removal of 2 bases from V and 6 bases from J, the junction contained 18 bases not matched to a gene. The CDR3 consists of 19 residues. Germline V gene data show CDR1 as MGHRA and CDR2 as YSYEKL. The CDR3 DNA reads as TGCGCCAGCAGCCAAAGAGGTCTAGCGGGATCGTTTGACGTGGATACGCAGTATTTT. This gives the protein CASSQRGLAGSFDVDTQYF.

The chain links TRBV4-1 to TRBJ1-5; maybe TRBD1 (5 bases). With 2 bases removed from V and 2 bases from J, the gap between germline ends came to 16 bases. The length of the CDR3 is 17 residues. Germline-derived CDR1 and CDR2 are MGHRA and YSYEKL. The CDR3 protein is CASSQFSNPRGNQPQHF. Written as DNA, the CDR3 is TGCGCCAGCAGCCAATTCTCGAATCCCAGGGGCAATCAGCCCCAGCATTTT.

V and J are TRBV5-1 and TRBJ2-1, with 14 bases lining up with TRBD2. The CDR3 runs to 19 residues. The V gene's germline CDR1 is SGHRS and CDR2 YFSETQ. J was trimmed by 0 bases and V by 3 bases; bases with no gene match: 8. CDR3 sequence: CASSSRTSGRSLSYNEQFF. CDR3 bases: TGCGCCAGCAGCTCGAGGACTAGCGGGAGGTCCCTCTCCTACAATGAGCAGTTCTTC. Using reference TRBV5-1 and TRBJ2-1 for the parts outside the CDR3, the full variable domain is KAGVTQTPRYLIKTRGQQVTLSCSPISGHRSVSWYQQTPGQGLQFLFEYFSETQRNKGNFPGRFSGRQFSNSRSEMNVSTLELGDSALYLCASSSRTSGRSLSYNEQFFGPGTRLTVL.

J is TRBJ2-7 and V is TRBV7-9; 7 bases match TRBD1. The germline gives CDR1 SEHNR, CDR2 FQNEAQ (reference sequence). The junction had 9 bases not matched to a gene; V was cut back by 6 bases and J by 4 bases. The CDR3 is made up of 14 amino acids. The CDR3 coding sequence is TGTGCCAGCAGGACGACAGGGAAGCCGTACGAGCAGTACTTC. As protein: CASRTTGKPYEQYF.

V and J are TRBV6-2 or TRBV6-3 and TRBJ2-5; D is possibly TRBD1 (5 bases). Trimming took 5 bases from V and 1 from J, leaving 11 bases between them. Looked up from germline, CDR1 is MNHEY and CDR2 is SVGEGT. This CDR3 is 14 amino acids long. CDR3 DNA: TGTGCCAGCAGTGCGACAGCTTTCCAAGAGACCCAGTACTTC. Protein: CASSATAFQETQYF.

The chain links TRBV4-1 to TRBJ1-4, with a possible D match to TRBD1 (6 bases). Trimming stripped 4 bases from V and 8 bases from J, with 17 bases between. The germline gives CDR1 MGHRA, CDR2 YSYEKL. This CDR3 contains 15 residues. The DNA for the CDR3 is TGCGCCAGCAGCCCACAGGTCCAAAGGGGGGAAAAACTGTTTTTT. Translation: CASSPQVQRGEKLFF.

The chain couples TRBV15 to TRBJ2-3; no clear D gene. Between the trimmed V and J ends, which lost 0 bases and 0 bases, there was a span of 25 bases. Germline CDR1 reads LNHNV; CDR2 reads YYDKDF (reference sequence). The CDR3 covers 21 residues. The CDR3 nucleotides read TGTGCCACCAGCAGAGATTATAGCCGAAAAGATCCAGAGTCTAGCACAGATACGCAGTATTTT. Translated: CATSRDYSRKDPESSTDTQYF. Full variable domain (outside the CDR3, taken from reference TRBV15 and TRBJ2-3): DAMVIQNPRYQVTQFGKPVTLSCSQTLNHNVMYWYQQKSSQAPKLLFHYYDKDFNNEADTPDNFQSRRPNTSFCFLDIRSPGLGDTAMYLCATSRDYSRKDPESSTDTQYFGPGTRLTVL.

The genes are TRBV19 and TRBJ2-7; 10 bases are shared with TRBD1. Germline V lookup: CDR1 LNHDA, CDR2 SQIVND (reference sequence). Trimming at V came to 3 bases and at J to 0 bases, leaving 11 bases not matched to a gene. CDR3 size: 18 residues. The CDR3 DNA is TGTGCCAGTAGTATCCACCATATGACAGGGGGCCCCTCCTACGAGCAGTACTTC. This codes for CASSIHHMTGGPSYEQYF.

A word on this clone: At one end, the junction sequence differs from germline, possibly due to a read error. The chain has TRBV19 and TRBJ2-2, with TRBD2 as a possible D gene (6 bases). The CDR3 loop spans 11 amino acids. Germline-derived CDR1 and CDR2 are LNHDA and SQIVND (reference sequence). The CDR3 loop is CASWTVGGLFF. The CDR3 nucleotides are TGTGCCAGTTGGACGGTCGGGGGGCTGTTTTTT.

The chain joins TRBV6-2 or TRBV6-3 to TRBJ2-4; 8 nucleotides match TRBD1. The CDR3 sequence is 13 residues long. Germline assignment: CDR1 MNHEY and CDR2 SVGEGT. Germline trimming cut 6 bases from V and 7 bases from J; bases unmatched to any gene: 5. The chain's CDR3 is CASSGQGLNIQYF. The CDR3 region has the DNA TGTGCCAGCAGCGGACAGGGTTTGAACATTCAGTACTTC.

This chain links TRBV14 with TRBJ1-6, with D uncertain. The CDR3 totals 12 residues. Germline values: CDR1 SGHDN, CDR2 FVKESK. The germline V and J ends were trimmed by 3 bases and 12 bases, with 9 bases remaining between them. The DNA for the CDR3 is TGTGCCAGCAGCCAGTCGGGTGAACCCCTCCACTTT. It is translated as CASSQSGEPLHF.

The chain is built from TRBV4-1 and TRBJ1-5; D is undetermined. This CDR3 region has 12 residues. The V end was cut by 0 bases, the J end by 11 bases, with 8 bases between. Germline-derived CDR1 and CDR2 are MGHRA and YSYEKL. The CDR3 bases are TGCGCCAGCAGCCAAGATCGGGGAACCCAGCATTTT. This codes for CASSQDRGTQHF.

The J gene is TRBJ2-3, the V gene TRBV19, with D possibly matching TRBD2 (5 bases). The CDR3 covers 13 residues. The germline V gene has CDR1 LNHDA and CDR2 SQIVND (reference sequence). Trimming removed 6 bases from V and 1 base from J, with 8 bases in between. CDR3 region: CASRLVGTDTQYF. The CDR3 DNA reads as TGTGCCAGTAGACTAGTGGGCACAGATACGCAGTATTTT.

CDR3 sequence reads: CASSLAGDQPQHF. In DNA form, the CDR3 reads TGCGCCAGCAGCTTGGCGGGGGATCAGCCCCAGCATTTT. The V gene is TRBV5-1, the J gene TRBJ1-5, with D possibly TRBD1 on 5 matching bases. The V end lost 0 bases, the J end lost 5 bases, and 6 bases lay between the germline ends. The CDR3 consists of 13 residues. Germline-derived CDR1 and CDR2 are SGHRS and YFSETQ.

The chain carries TRBV28 and TRBJ2-7; no clear D. The CDR3 is made up of 9 amino acids. CDR1 is MDHEN and CDR2 is SYDVKM in the germline V gene. The ends were cut back, 10 bases at V and 4 bases at J, with 5 bases in the middle. As DNA, the CDR3 is TGTGCCATCGAGTACGAGCAGTACTTC. Amino acids: CAIEYEQYF.

V usage is TRBV29-1 and J usage is TRBJ2-1, with 9 nucleotides matching TRBD2. CDR1 is SQVTM and CDR2 is ANQGSEA in the germline V gene. The CDR3 runs to 13 residues. V shed 8 bases and J 7 bases; nucleotides not matched to a gene: 9. The CDR3 sequence is CSFFGSGSNEQFF. As DNA, the CDR3 is TGCAGCTTTTTTGGTAGCGGGAGTAATGAGCAGTTCTTC.

The chain links TRBV13 to TRBJ1-4; D ambiguous. Trimming pared 0 bases from V and 5 bases from J, leaving 10 bases between. Germline CDR1 and CDR2: PRHDT and FYEKMQ (reference sequence). The CDR3 is 15 residues long. In DNA, the CDR3 is TGTGCCAGCAGCTTAGGCCTGGCCACAAATGAAAAACTGTTTTTT. This translates into CASSLGLATNEKLFF.

This clone has only a few counts. The junction and the germline gene differ at one end; a read error may be behind it. The V gene is TRBV2, the J gene TRBJ2-7; TRBD2 matches 11 bases. CDR3 length: 12 residues. Germline V lookup: CDR1 SNHLY, CDR2 FYNNEI. The chain's CDR3 is CASSFLAGGTSF. The CDR3 region has the DNA TGTGCCAGCAGTTTCCTAGCGGGAGGTACCTCTTTC.

The chain links TRBV11-2 to TRBJ2-1, with 9 bases that match TRBD1. V lost 5 bases to trimming and J lost 9 bases; unmatched junction nucleotides: 11. The CDR3 extends over 15 amino acids. CDR1 and CDR2 from the germline V gene are SGHAT and FQNNGV. The CDR3 loop reads CASSLTGTGTREQFF. As DNA, the CDR3 is TGTGCCAGCAGCCTCACCGGGACAGGGACGCGTGAGCAGTTCTTC.

V and J are TRBV3-1 (or the pseudogene TRBV3-2) and TRBJ2-2, with D possibly matching TRBD1 (6 bases). Per germline, CDR1 LGHDT and CDR2 YNNKEL (reference sequence). V lost 1 base and J 4 bases, leaving 10 bases between the germline ends. The CDR3 covers 15 residues. CDR3 coding DNA: TGTGCCAGCAGCCAAGGAGGGGGATTCACCGGGGAGCTGTTTTTT. It encodes CASSQGGGFTGELFF.